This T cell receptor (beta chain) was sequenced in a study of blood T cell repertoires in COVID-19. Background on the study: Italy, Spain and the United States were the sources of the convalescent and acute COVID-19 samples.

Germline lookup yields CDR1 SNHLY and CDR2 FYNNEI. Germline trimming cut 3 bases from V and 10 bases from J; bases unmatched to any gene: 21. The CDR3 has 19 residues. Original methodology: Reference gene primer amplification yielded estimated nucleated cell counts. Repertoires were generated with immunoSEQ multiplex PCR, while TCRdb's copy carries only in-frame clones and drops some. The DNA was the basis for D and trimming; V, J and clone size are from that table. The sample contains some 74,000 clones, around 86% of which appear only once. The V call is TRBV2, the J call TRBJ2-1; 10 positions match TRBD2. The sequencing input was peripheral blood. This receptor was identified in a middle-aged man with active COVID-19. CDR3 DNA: TGTGCCAGCAGTGAGTTTCGAGGGACCGGGGCTAGCGGGAGCAAAGAGCAGTTCTTC. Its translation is CASSEFRGTGASGSKEQFF.